This T cell receptor (beta chain) was documented in a study of Tregs in tolerant kidney transplant recipients. Profiling relied on immunoSEQ multiplex PCR, and the TCRdb table lists in-frame clones only, not all of them. The data contain more than 75,000 clones, 90% to 95% of them singletons. This CDR3 comprises 16 residues. The ends were cut back, 2 bases at V and 4 bases at J, with 18 bases in the middle. Germline CDR1 SGHAT, CDR2 FQNNGV. Thawed PBMCs were FACS-sorted into unstimulated CD4+CD25+CD127- regulatory T cells, CD4+CD25- non-regulatory cells, CD4 and CD8 cells. Sequences were derived from CD4+ T cells from blood, sampled before the transplant. The TCR sequence derives from a human donor who received a combined kidney and bone marrow transplant. The V and J genes are TRBV11-2 and TRBJ2-7, with unresolved D. The CDR3 loop is CASSLYGQFNTYEQYF. CDR3 sequence (DNA): TGTGCCAGCAGCTTATATGGGCAGTTCAACACTTACGAGCAGTACTTC.